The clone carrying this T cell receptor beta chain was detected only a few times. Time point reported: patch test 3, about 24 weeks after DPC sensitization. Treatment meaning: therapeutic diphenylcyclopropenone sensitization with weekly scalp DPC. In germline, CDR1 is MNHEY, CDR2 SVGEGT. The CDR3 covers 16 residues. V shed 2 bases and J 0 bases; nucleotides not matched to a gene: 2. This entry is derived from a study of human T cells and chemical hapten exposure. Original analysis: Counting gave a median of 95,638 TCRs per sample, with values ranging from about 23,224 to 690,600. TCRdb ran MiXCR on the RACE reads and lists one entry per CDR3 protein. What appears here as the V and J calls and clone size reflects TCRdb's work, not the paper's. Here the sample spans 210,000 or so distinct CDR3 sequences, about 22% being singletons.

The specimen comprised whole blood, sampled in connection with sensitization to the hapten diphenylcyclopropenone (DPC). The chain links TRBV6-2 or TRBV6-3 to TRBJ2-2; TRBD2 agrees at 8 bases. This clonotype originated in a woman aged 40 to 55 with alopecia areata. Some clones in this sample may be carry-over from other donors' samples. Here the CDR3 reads CASSYQGLANTGELFF. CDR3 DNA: TGTGCCAGCAGTTACCAGGGACTAGCGAACACCGGGGAGCTGTTTTTT.